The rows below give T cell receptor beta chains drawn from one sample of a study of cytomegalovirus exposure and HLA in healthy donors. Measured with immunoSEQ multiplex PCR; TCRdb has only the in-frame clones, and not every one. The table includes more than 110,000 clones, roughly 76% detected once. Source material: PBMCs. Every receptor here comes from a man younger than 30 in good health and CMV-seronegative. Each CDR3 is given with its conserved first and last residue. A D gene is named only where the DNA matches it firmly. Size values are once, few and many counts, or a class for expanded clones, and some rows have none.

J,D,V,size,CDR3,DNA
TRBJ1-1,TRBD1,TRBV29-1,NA,CSVEGGQGLNTEAFF,TGCAGCGTTGAAGGTGGACAGGGATTGAACACTGAAGCTTTCTTT
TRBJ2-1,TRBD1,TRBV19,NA,CASSIGAGGWNEQFF,TGTGCCAGTAGTATAGGGGCAGGGGGTTGGAATGAGCAGTTCTTC
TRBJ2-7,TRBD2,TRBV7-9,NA,CASSPGLAVTPYEQYF,TGTGCCAGCAGCCCAGGACTAGCGGTGACTCCCTACGAGCAGTACTTC
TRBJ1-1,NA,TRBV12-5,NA,CASGLYWGRGRDTEAFF,TGTGCTAGTGGTTTGTACTGGGGGCGGGGGCGGGACACTGAAGCTTTCTTT
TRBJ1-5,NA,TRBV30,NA,CAWSLRGNQPQHF,TGTGCCTGGAGTTTAAGAGGCAATCAGCCCCAGCATTTT
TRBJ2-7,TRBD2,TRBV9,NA,CASSFDGLAGRYEQYF,TGTGCCAGCAGCTTCGACGGACTAGCGGGGAGATACGAGCAGTACTTC
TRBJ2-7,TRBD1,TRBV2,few,CASSRTGTGPYEQYF,TGTGCCAGCAGCCGAACCGGGACAGGGCCCTACGAGCAGTACTTC
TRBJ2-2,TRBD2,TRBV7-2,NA,CASSFSGTYTGELFF,TGTGCCAGCAGCTTCAGCGGGACTTACACCGGGGAGCTGTTTTTT
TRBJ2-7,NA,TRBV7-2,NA,CASSLAGLMAAGEQYF,TGTGCCAGCAGCTTAGCGGGCCTTATGGCGGCGGGCGAGCAGTACTTC
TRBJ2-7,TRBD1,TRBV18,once,CASSPRAQGARYEQYF,TGTGCCAGCTCACCCCGTGCACAGGGGGCTCGCTACGAGCAGTACTTC
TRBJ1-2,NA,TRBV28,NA,CASSLPSFYGYTF,TGTGCCAGCAGTTTACCCTCCTTCTATGGCTACACCTTC
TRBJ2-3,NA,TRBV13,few,CASSPTAGSTDTQYF,TGTGCCAGCAGTCCCACGGCAGGTAGCACAGATACGCAGTATTTT
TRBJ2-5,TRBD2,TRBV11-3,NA,CASSSVRGLAGGWKTQYF,TGTGCCAGCAGCTCCGTGAGGGGACTAGCGGGGGGTTGGAAGACCCAGTACTTC
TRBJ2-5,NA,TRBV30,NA,CAWRQQETQYF,TGTGCCTGGAGGCAGCAAGAGACCCAGTACTTC
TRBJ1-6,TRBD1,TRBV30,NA,CAWSGQGNSPLHF,TGTGCCTGGAGCGGACAGGGGAACTCACCCCTCCACTTT
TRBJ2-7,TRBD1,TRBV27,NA,CASKTGTATYEQYF,TGTGCCAGCAAAACCGGGACAGCAACCTACGAGCAGTACTTC
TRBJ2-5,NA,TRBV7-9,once,CASSSMGSGGETQYF,TGTGCCAGCAGCTCAATGGGGAGCGGCGGAGAGACCCAGTACTTC
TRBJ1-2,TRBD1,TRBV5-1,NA,CASSSDPGQTNYGYTF,TGCGCCAGCAGCTCAGACCCGGGACAGACTAACTATGGCTACACCTTC
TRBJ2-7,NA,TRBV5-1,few,CASSFRYEQYF,TGCGCCAGCAGCTTCCGCTACGAGCAGTACTTC
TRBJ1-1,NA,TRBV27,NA,CASSVYGPMNTEAFF,TGTGCCAGCAGTGTCTACGGTCCCATGAACACTGAAGCTTTCTTT
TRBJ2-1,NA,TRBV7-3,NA,CASSLRGNSYNEQFF,TGTGCCAGCAGCTTACGGGGGAACTCCTACAATGAGCAGTTCTTC
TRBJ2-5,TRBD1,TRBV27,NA,CASVPGTGKGTQYF,TGTGCCAGCGTACCCGGGACAGGGAAAGGGACCCAGTACTTC
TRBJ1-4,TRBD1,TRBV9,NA,CASSAAGQGSEKLFF,TGTGCCAGCAGCGCGGCGGGACAGGGATCTGAAAAACTGTTTTTT
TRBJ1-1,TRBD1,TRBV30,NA,CAWVGTDTADTEAFF,TGTGCCTGGGTGGGGACAGACACGGCGGACACTGAAGCTTTCTTT
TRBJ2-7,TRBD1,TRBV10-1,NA,CASSPGQGGQYEQYF,TGCGCCAGCAGCCCGGGACAGGGCGGTCAGTACGAGCAGTACTTC
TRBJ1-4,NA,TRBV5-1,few,CASRMELYNEKLFF,TGCGCCAGCAGGATGGAGCTATATAATGAAAAACTGTTTTTT
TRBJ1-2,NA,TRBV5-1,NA,CASSLEGHTYGYTF,TGCGCCAGCAGCTTGGAGGGACACACCTATGGCTACACCTTC
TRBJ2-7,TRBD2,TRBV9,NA,CASSVGRSSYEQYF,TGTGCCAGCAGCGTCGGGAGGAGCTCCTACGAGCAGTACTTC
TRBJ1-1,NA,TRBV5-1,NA,CASSPETAGIAEAFF,TGCGCCAGCAGCCCTGAGACAGCGGGGATAGCTGAAGCTTTCTTT
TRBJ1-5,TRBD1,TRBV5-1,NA,CASSPETGANQPQHF,TGCGCCAGCAGCCCGGAGACAGGGGCGAATCAGCCCCAGCATTTT
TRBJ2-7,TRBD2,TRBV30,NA,CAWSVEKGTSGRSSYEQYF,TGTGCCTGGAGTGTGGAGAAAGGTACTAGCGGGAGGAGCTCCTACGAGCAGTACTTC
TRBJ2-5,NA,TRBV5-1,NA,CASSYITGETQYF,TGCGCCAGCAGCTATATAACGGGGGAGACCCAGTACTTC
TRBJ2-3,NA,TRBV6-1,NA,CASRMTASTDTQYF,TGTGCCAGCAGGATGACAGCCAGCACAGATACGCAGTATTTT
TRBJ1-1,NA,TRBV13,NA,CASSFDSGGRYTEAFF,TGTGCCAGCAGCTTCGATTCGGGGGGCAGGTACACTGAAGCTTTCTTT
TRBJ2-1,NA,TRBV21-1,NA,CASSKSGRESSYNEQFF,TGTGCCAGCAGCAAATCGGGTAGAGAGAGCTCCTACAATGAGCAGTTCTTC
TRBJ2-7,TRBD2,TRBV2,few,CATGLAGFLYEQYF,TGTGCCACCGGACTAGCGGGGTTCCTTTACGAGCAGTACTTC
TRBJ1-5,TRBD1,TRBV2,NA,CASSGQGAGNQPQHF,TGTGCCAGCAGTGGTCAGGGGGCCGGCAATCAGCCCCAGCATTTT
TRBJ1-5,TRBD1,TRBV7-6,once,CASRMGQGPTQHF,TGTGCCAGCAGGATGGGACAGGGGCCCACCCAGCATTTT
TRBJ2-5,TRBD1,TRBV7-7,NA,CASSSDRGETQYF,TGTGCCAGCAGCTCAGACAGGGGCGAGACCCAGTACTTC
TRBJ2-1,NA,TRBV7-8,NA,CASSLIANEQFF,TGTGCCAGCAGCTTAATCGCGAATGAGCAGTTCTTC